The 30 T cell receptor beta chains below were found in one sample sequenced in a study of blood T cells in healthy people across ages. The use of a sample-barcoded 5' primer and a J-beta primer mix characterized a second PCR of about 7 to 12 cycles. TCRdb passed the 5' RACE reads through MiXCR, listing each CDR3 protein once. This sample has 600,000 to 850,000 distinct CDR3 sequences, with around 25% found just once. This sample was shared with a second study, whose subject was T cells of mothers and their children.

Sample: blood. These receptors originate from a boy between 5 and 17 years old in good health.

This clonotype came up a few times. CDR3 residues: CASSFRPPGELFF. The CDR3 DNA follows: TGTGCCAGCAGTTTTAGACCTCCCGGGGAGCTGTTTTTT. V usage is TRBV12-3 or TRBV12-4 and J usage is TRBJ2-2; no firm D call. The length of the CDR3 is 13 residues. V gave up 3 bases and J gave up 6 bases, with 8 bases separating them.

This clonotype was counted only a few times. The rearrangement links TRBV29-1 to TRBJ1-2; D gene uncertain. Germline loops: CDR1 SQVTM, CDR2 ANQGSEA. Trimming pared 3 bases from V and 0 bases from J, leaving 11 bases between. This CDR3 is built from 14 residues. The CDR3, as DNA: TGCAGCGTTGAGGTCAGAGAAGCTAACTATGGCTACACCTTC. Encoded protein: CSVEVREANYGYTF.

This clonotype showed up just a few times. Germline is not matched at one junction end, which may reflect a read error. The chain employs TRBV28 and TRBJ1-2; TRBD1 matches 7 bases. CDR3 length: 15 amino acids. Germline CDR1 and CDR2: MDHEN and SYDVKM. CDR3 sequence: CASSSTQGGGYGYAF. The DNA for the CDR3 is TGTGCCAGCAGTTCCACCCAGGGGGGGGGCTATGGCTACGCCTTC.

This chain links TRBV7-3 with TRBJ2-1; 12 bases are shared with TRBD2. Germline CDR1 is SGHTA and CDR2 is FQGTGA. Germline trimming cut 5 bases from V and 6 bases from J; bases unmatched to any gene: 8. This CDR3 is 16 amino acids long. The CDR3 nucleotides read TGTGCCAGCAGCCCCCTAGCGGGAGGGCCGCTCAATGAGCAGTTCTTC. Amino acid sequence: CASSPLAGGPLNEQFF.

This clonotype was seen more than once but under ten times. The rearrangement links TRBV12-3 or TRBV12-4 to TRBJ1-2, with no clear D. The CDR3 loop spans 11 amino acids. Deletions cut 2 bases from V and 6 bases from J, with 4 bases between. The CDR3 bases are TGTGCCAGCAGTTTATTGGATGGCTACACCTTC. It specifies CASSLLDGYTF.

This chain joins TRBV29-1 and TRBJ1-3; TRBD1 aligns across 10 bases. After removal of 5 bases from V and 0 bases from J, the junction contained 1 base not matched to a gene. CDR3 length: 14 amino acids. Germline CDR1 reads SQVTM; CDR2 reads ANQGSEA. The CDR3: CSVRDRGSGNTIYF. DNA of the CDR3: TGCAGCGTTCGGGACAGGGGCTCTGGAAACACCATATATTTT.

The gene calls are TRBV27 and TRBJ2-5; unclear D gene. The J call may be wrong; the DNA end is better matched by TRBJ2-7. There are 15 residues in the CDR3. Germline CDR1 and CDR2: MNHEY and SMNVEV (reference sequence). The CDR3 nucleotides are TGTGCCAGCGGGATAGCAGGATTCTTCTCCTACGAGCAGTACTTC. Translating gives CASGIAGFFSYEQYF.

The rearrangement links TRBV11-1 to TRBJ2-1; D possibly uses TRBD1 or TRBD2 (5 bases each). The V gene's germline CDR1 is SGHAT and CDR2 FQDESV (reference sequence). The CDR3 length is 20 residues. V lost 1 base to trimming and J lost 2 bases, with 24 bases between them. The CDR3 loop is CASSLGLGPERGSPYNEQFF. The CDR3 DNA reads TGTGCCAGCAGCTTAGGATTGGGGCCCGAGCGAGGGAGCCCCTACAATGAGCAGTTCTTC.

The V call is TRBV5-1, the J call TRBJ2-5, with TRBD1 matching over 9 bases. The J call may be mistaken, given a closer DNA end match to TRBJ2-1. The CDR3 spans 16 residues. Germline values: CDR1 SGHRS, CDR2 YFSETQ. CDR3 loop: CASSSSTGGARNEQFF. DNA for the CDR3: TGCGCCAGCAGCTCATCTACAGGGGGCGCGAGGAATGAGCAGTTCTTC.

The chain employs TRBV12-5 and TRBJ2-7, with D unresolved. V dropped 5 bases and J dropped 2 bases, with 13 bases sitting between them. The CDR3 is 14 residues long. The germline gives CDR1 LGHNT, CDR2 FRNRAP. DNA for the CDR3: TGTGCTAGTGGTCCAAAGGACGGAACCTACGAGCAGTACTTC. Translating gives CASGPKDGTYEQYF.

This clonotype was seen a handful of times. The chain uses TRBV7-6 and TRBJ2-5; 8 bases map to TRBD2. Gene TRBJ2-1 matches the end of the DNA better, so the J call may be wrong. CDR3 size: 15 residues. The germline V gene has CDR1 SGHVS and CDR2 FNYEAQ. The CDR3 DNA is TGTGCCAGCAGCGGGGACCTCGGGGGGGATAATGAGCAGTTCTTC. This encodes CASSGDLGGDNEQFF.

This clonotype has ten or more counts. The rearrangement joins TRBV11-2 to TRBJ2-6, with D uncertain. The CDR3 contains 18 residues. Germline CDR1 is SGHAT and CDR2 is FQNNGV. Trimming removed 3 bases at V and 0 bases at J, with 15 bases between. CDR3 nucleotide sequence: TGTGCCAGCAGCTTCGGAGAAAACTTAAACTCTGGGGCCAACGTCCTGACTTTC. It encodes CASSFGENLNSGANVLTF.

This clonotype was detected only a few times. The V gene is TRBV20-1, the J gene TRBJ2-7, with no clear D. The germline V gene has CDR1 DFQATT and CDR2 SNEGSKA (reference sequence). The V gene lost 3 bases and the J gene lost 0 bases, with 12 bases spanning the gap. The CDR3 totals 14 residues. CDR3 coding DNA: TGCAGTGCTAGTGGTGACACAAGCTCCTACGAGCAGTACTTC. Residues: CSASGDTSSYEQYF.

This clonotype was found a few times. The chain has TRBV9 and TRBJ1-1; D ambiguous. This CDR3 has 13 residues. The germline gives CDR1 SGDLS, CDR2 YYNGEE. V shed 8 bases and J shed 6 bases, with 17 bases lying between them. The CDR3 protein is CASSPGSMPEAFF. For the CDR3, the DNA is TGTGCCAGTTCCCCGGGCAGTATGCCTGAAGCTTTCTTT.

This clonotype was observed a handful of times. The chain recombines TRBV20-1 with TRBJ2-5, with D perhaps TRBD2 (6 bases). CDR1 and CDR2 (germline): DFQATT, SNEGSKA (reference sequence). V lost 4 bases, J lost 2 bases, and 11 bases lay in between. The CDR3 consists of 13 residues. The CDR3 sequence: CSAKPGGQETQYF. The CDR3, as DNA: TGCAGTGCTAAACCCGGGGGACAAGAGACCCAGTACTTC.

This clonotype was found a few times. The rearrangement links TRBV6-1 to TRBJ2-5, with a possible D match to TRBD1 (5 bases). The ends were cut back, 6 bases at V and 5 bases at J, with 16 bases in the middle. The germline gives CDR1 MNHNS, CDR2 SASEGT. The length of the CDR3 is 14 residues. In DNA form, the CDR3 reads TGTGCCAGCAGCGAATTGACAGTCGGGGAGACCCAGTACTTC. As protein: CASSELTVGETQYF.

This chain joins TRBV12-3 or TRBV12-4 and TRBJ2-5, with D tentatively TRBD2 (6 bases). With 1 base removed from V and 5 bases from J, the gap between germline ends came to 14 bases. The CDR3 is made up of 15 amino acids. CDR3 loop: CASSLVSGARETQYF. DNA of the CDR3: TGTGCCAGCAGTTTAGTTTCGGGAGCAAGGGAGACCCAGTACTTC.

The sample holds a few counts of this clonotype. This chain joins TRBV3-1 and TRBJ1-2; no definite D call. The CDR3 extends over 12 amino acids. Germline assignment: CDR1 LGHDT and CDR2 YNNKEL (reference sequence). V gave up 1 base and J gave up 10 bases, with 10 bases separating them. The CDR3 sequence is CASSQAGGYYTF. The CDR3 DNA reads TGTGCCAGCAGCCAAGCTGGCGGATACTACACCTTC.

This clonotype came up a few times. V gene TRBV29-1 combines with J gene TRBJ1-1, with unresolved D. V lost 4 bases to trimming and J lost 1 base, with 7 bases between them. CDR1 is SQVTM, CDR2 ANQGSEA, per germline. The CDR3 covers 12 residues. The CDR3 is CSVVLGNTEAFF. CDR3 sequence (DNA): TGCAGCGTTGTACTCGGGAACACTGAAGCTTTCTTT.

This sequence joins TRBV3-1 and TRBJ1-2; D is ambiguous. Germline-derived CDR1 and CDR2 are LGHDT and YNNKEL (reference sequence). The CDR3 loop spans 14 amino acids. Trimming shortened V by 6 bases and J by 0 bases, and 11 bases separated the two germline ends. CDR3 sequence (DNA): TGTGCCAGCAGGGGCAGTGAGACTAACTATGGCTACACCTTC. Protein sequence: CASRGSETNYGYTF. Full variable domain (rest looked up from reference TRBV3-1 and TRBJ1-2): DTAVSQTPKYLVTQMGNDKSIKCEQNLGHDTMYWYKQDSKKFLKIMFSYNNKELIINETVPNRFSPKSPDKAHLNLHINSLELGDSAVYFCASRGSETNYGYTFGSGTRLTVV.

The chain links TRBV14 to TRBJ1-1; D is unclear. The V gene's germline CDR1 is SGHDN and CDR2 FVKESK. The V end was cut by 2 bases, the J end by 4 bases, with 11 bases between. The CDR3 spans 14 residues. The CDR3 reads CASSQFSDTTEAFF. The CDR3 bases are TGTGCCAGCAGCCAATTCTCAGATACCACTGAAGCTTTCTTT.

CDR3 region: CASSVEGNSPLHF. The CDR3 bases are TGTGCCAGCAGCGTAGAGGGGAATTCACCCCTCCACTTT. The chain uses TRBV9 and TRBJ1-6, with a tentative D call TRBD1 (5 bases). CDR1 and CDR2 (germline): SGDLS, YYNGEE. The CDR3 spans 13 residues. V dropped 0 bases and J dropped 7 bases, with 5 bases sitting between them.

In the case of this clonotype: The junction does not match germline at one end; this may be a read error. The V call is TRBV7-2, the J call TRBJ1-4; possibly TRBD1 for D (6 bases). The CDR3 has 15 residues. The germline CDR1 and CDR2 sequences are SGHTA and FQGNSA. CDR3 sequence reads: CVSSQTLQGFEKLFF. The CDR3, as DNA: TGTGTCAGCAGCCAGACCTTACAGGGATTCGAAAAACTGTTTTTT.

This chain joins TRBV20-1 and TRBJ1-1; tentative D call: TRBD1 (6 bases). There are 13 residues in the CDR3. The V end was cut by 3 bases, the J end by 0 bases, with 8 bases between. Germline values: CDR1 DFQATT, CDR2 SNEGSKA (reference sequence). The CDR3 bases are TGCAGTGCTAGGCAGGGGATGAACACTGAAGCTTTCTTT. Protein sequence: CSARQGMNTEAFF.

This clonotype was detected only a few times. The CDR3 sequence is CASSQGGTSVRETQYF. The CDR3 coding sequence is TGTGCCAGCAGCCAAGGGGGGACTAGCGTTCGGGAGACCCAGTACTTC. V is TRBV3-1 and J is TRBJ2-5; TRBD2 matches 10 bases. Germline CDR1 LGHDT, CDR2 YNNKEL (reference sequence). The CDR3 spans 16 residues. The junction had 7 bases not matched to a gene; V was cut back by 1 base and J by 5 bases.

The chain carries TRBV3-1 and TRBJ2-1, with TRBD2 matching over 10 bases. CDR3 length: 16 amino acids. Trimming removed 0 bases from V and 9 bases from J; junction bases left unmatched: 8. Germline V gene sequence: CDR1 LGHDT, CDR2 YNNKEL (reference sequence). The CDR3 coding sequence is TGTGCCAGCAGCCAAGATGGGCTAGCGGGAGCTTTTGAGCAGTTCTTC. Amino acid sequence: CASSQDGLAGAFEQFF.

This clonotype was counted between two and nine times. The chain has TRBV13 and TRBJ2-5; 10 nucleotides match TRBD1. The J call is uncertain, as TRBJ2-7 better fits the DNA end. The CDR3 contains 13 residues. CDR1 and CDR2 from the germline V gene are PRHDT and FYEKMQ (reference sequence). This CDR3 is CASSSGQGDEQYF. CDR3 DNA sequence: TGTGCCAGCAGCTCCGGACAGGGGGACGAGCAGTACTTC.

There are a few counts of this clonotype. This chain joins TRBV20-1 and TRBJ2-7; D gene ambiguous. The CDR3 is 14 residues long. Trimming pared 3 bases from V and 2 bases from J, leaving 14 bases between. The germline CDR1 and CDR2 sequences are DFQATT and SNEGSKA (reference sequence). CDR3 residues: CSASISAGAYEQYF. CDR3 nucleotide sequence: TGCAGTGCTAGTATCTCTGCCGGCGCCTACGAGCAGTACTTC.

The chain joins TRBV4-2 to TRBJ1-4; possible D gene TRBD1, 6 bases. Germline assignment: CDR1 LGHNA and CDR2 YNFKEQ. V lost 0 bases, J lost 8 bases, and 13 bases lay in between. This CDR3 is built from 15 residues. CDR3 protein: CASSQDVGDKEKLFF. As DNA, the CDR3 is TGTGCCAGCAGCCAAGATGTTGGGGACAAGGAAAAACTGTTTTTT.

The chain employs TRBV14 and TRBJ1-1; D call uncertain. The CDR3 length is 13 residues. Germline V gene sequence: CDR1 SGHDN, CDR2 FVKESK. V was pared by 0 bases and J by 13 bases, with 15 bases between. Written as DNA, the CDR3 is TGTGCCAGCAGCCAAGATTGGGCAGGCGAGGGTTTCTTT. Translation: CASSQDWAGEGFF.